The rows below give T cell receptor beta chains drawn from one sample of a study of T cell responses to AZD1222 COVID-19 vaccine. TCRdb's table, derived via immunoSEQ multiplex PCR, lists solely in-frame clones and lacks some. The data contain about 120,000 clones, 80% to 95% of them singletons. The sample in question was peripheral blood, obtained on day 0 of MenACWY control vaccination. These receptors came from an adult in good health. The CDR3 runs from the conserved cysteine through the conserved F or W. Fields, in order: D gene, J gene, clone size, V gene, CDR3 DNA, CDR3 protein. D genes are given only for firm matches. Rows give clone size only sometimes, using once, few, many, or a class for an expanded clone.

d_gene: NA; j_gene: TRBJ1-4; abundance: NA; v_gene: TRBV5-1; CDR3nt: TGCGCCAGCAGCTTGGGGACAGTAGAAGAAAAACTGTTTTTT; CDR3aa: CASSLGTVEEKLFF
d_gene: TRBD1; j_gene: TRBJ2-3; abundance: NA; v_gene: TRBV29-1; CDR3nt: TGCAGCGGCCGGACAGGGGGCGAGGATACGCAGTATTTT; CDR3aa: CSGRTGGEDTQYF
d_gene: NA; j_gene: TRBJ2-5; abundance: NA; v_gene: TRBV10-3; CDR3nt: TGTGCCATCGGAGGGGGGGAACAAGAGACCCAGTACTTC; CDR3aa: CAIGGGEQETQYF
d_gene: NA; j_gene: TRBJ1-2; abundance: few; v_gene: TRBV5-6; CDR3nt: TGTGCCAGCAGCTTGGTCAGACCTAACTATGGCTACACCTTC; CDR3aa: CASSLVRPNYGYTF
d_gene: NA; j_gene: TRBJ1-2; abundance: NA; v_gene: TRBV19; CDR3nt: TGTGCCAGTCTCGGGGGACAAATCTATGGCTACACCTTC; CDR3aa: CASLGGQIYGYTF
d_gene: NA; j_gene: TRBJ1-5; abundance: many; v_gene: TRBV5-6; CDR3nt: TGTGCCAGCAGCTCCTTAAATCAGCCCCAGCATTTT; CDR3aa: CASSSLNQPQHF
d_gene: TRBD2; j_gene: TRBJ2-1; abundance: NA; v_gene: TRBV5-1; CDR3nt: TGCGCCAGCAGCTTGGTAGCGGGACGATCCTACAATGAGCAGTTCTTC; CDR3aa: CASSLVAGRSYNEQFF
d_gene: NA; j_gene: TRBJ1-1; abundance: once; v_gene: TRBV4-2; CDR3nt: TGTGCCAGCAGCCAAGAGCGAGCGAAGCATGAAGCTTTCTTT; CDR3aa: CASSQERAKHEAFF
d_gene: NA; j_gene: TRBJ1-6; abundance: NA; v_gene: TRBV15; CDR3nt: TGTGCCACCAGCAGAGATGCCGACATAGGCTCCTATAATTCACCCCTCCACTTT; CDR3aa: CATSRDADIGSYNSPLHF
d_gene: TRBD2; j_gene: TRBJ2-5; abundance: NA; v_gene: TRBV7-8; CDR3nt: TGTGCCAGCAGCTCCCCTTGGGCGGGGGGGCCCCAAGAGACCCAGTACTTC; CDR3aa: CASSSPWAGGPQETQYF
d_gene: TRBD2; j_gene: TRBJ2-5; abundance: NA; v_gene: TRBV14; CDR3nt: TGTGCCAGCAGCTTTCGCGGGAGAAGGGAGACCCAGTACTTC; CDR3aa: CASSFRGRRETQYF
d_gene: NA; j_gene: TRBJ2-1; abundance: NA; v_gene: TRBV27; CDR3nt: TGTGCCAGCAGTTTATCGCACAGGGCGGCATACAATGAGCAGTTCTTC; CDR3aa: CASSLSHRAAYNEQFF
d_gene: NA; j_gene: TRBJ2-1; abundance: NA; v_gene: TRBV5-6; CDR3nt: TGTGCCAGCAAGGGGAGGGGGATCGAGCAGTTCTTC; CDR3aa: CASKGRGIEQFF
d_gene: TRBD1; j_gene: TRBJ2-5; abundance: NA; v_gene: TRBV5-1; CDR3nt: TGCGCCAGCAGCCAAGTGACAGGGGGCCAAGAGACCCAGTACTTC; CDR3aa: CASSQVTGGQETQYF
d_gene: TRBD2; j_gene: TRBJ2-7; abundance: NA; v_gene: TRBV7-6; CDR3nt: TGTGCCAGCAGCTTCGGGGGGAGGGCCGCGGGGGAGCAGTACTTC; CDR3aa: CASSFGGRAAGEQYF
d_gene: NA; j_gene: TRBJ1-6; abundance: NA; v_gene: TRBV5-4; CDR3nt: TGTGCCAGCAGCAGGACAGTTAATTCACCCCTCCACTTT; CDR3aa: CASSRTVNSPLHF
d_gene: NA; j_gene: TRBJ2-7; abundance: NA; v_gene: TRBV5-1; CDR3nt: TGCGCCAGCAGCTTAGCTGGGACCTCCTACGAGCAGTACTTC; CDR3aa: CASSLAGTSYEQYF
d_gene: TRBD1; j_gene: TRBJ1-5; abundance: NA; v_gene: TRBV28; CDR3nt: TGTGCCAGCAGCCGTCCCGGGACAGGGTTGAGGAATCAGCCCCAGCATTTT; CDR3aa: CASSRPGTGLRNQPQHF
d_gene: NA; j_gene: TRBJ2-5; abundance: NA; v_gene: TRBV6-5; CDR3nt: TGTGCCACTTCTTCAGGACCTTCGTACCAAGAGACCCAGTACTTC; CDR3aa: CATSSGPSYQETQYF
d_gene: NA; j_gene: TRBJ2-1; abundance: NA; v_gene: TRBV30; CDR3nt: TGTGCCTGGAGGGAAAACAATGAGCAGTTCTTC; CDR3aa: CAWRENNEQFF
d_gene: NA; j_gene: TRBJ1-2; abundance: once; v_gene: TRBV27; CDR3nt: TGTGCCAGCAGTGGTCCCGGGACACCTAACTATGGCTACACCTTC; CDR3aa: CASSGPGTPNYGYTF
d_gene: TRBD1; j_gene: TRBJ1-5; abundance: NA; v_gene: TRBV28; CDR3nt: TGTGCCAGCAGTCCACAAGGACAGGGAGTGTGGCAGCCCCAGCATTTT; CDR3aa: CASSPQGQGVWQPQHF
d_gene: TRBD1; j_gene: TRBJ1-2; abundance: NA; v_gene: TRBV16; CDR3nt: TGTGCCAGCAGCCAGTCGGCAGGGGGCGATTATGGCTACACCTTC; CDR3aa: CASSQSAGGDYGYTF
d_gene: TRBD2; j_gene: TRBJ2-2; abundance: NA; v_gene: TRBV11-2; CDR3nt: TGTGCCAGCAGCCAGGTCTGGGGGGGAAACACCGGGGAGCTGTTTTTT; CDR3aa: CASSQVWGGNTGELFF
d_gene: TRBD2; j_gene: TRBJ2-7; abundance: NA; v_gene: TRBV29-1; CDR3nt: TGCAGCGTTGTTACTAGCGACTTGGGGGAGCAGTACTTC; CDR3aa: CSVVTSDLGEQYF
d_gene: NA; j_gene: TRBJ1-2; abundance: NA; v_gene: TRBV28; CDR3nt: TGTGCCAGCAGTTTCGGGGGATTCTATGGCTACACCTTC; CDR3aa: CASSFGGFYGYTF
d_gene: TRBD2; j_gene: TRBJ2-3; abundance: NA; v_gene: TRBV7-2; CDR3nt: TGTGCCAGCAGCTACTGGCGGGAGTTTCCAGATACGCAGTATTTT; CDR3aa: CASSYWREFPDTQYF
d_gene: NA; j_gene: TRBJ1-5; abundance: NA; v_gene: TRBV2; CDR3nt: TGTGCCAGCAGTGAAGGGGCAGACACCCATCAGCCCCAGCATTTT; CDR3aa: CASSEGADTHQPQHF
d_gene: NA; j_gene: TRBJ1-5; abundance: NA; v_gene: TRBV3-1/TRBV3-2; CDR3nt: TGTGCCAGCAGCCAAGATCCCCTTCGGGGTCAGCCCCAGCATTTT; CDR3aa: CASSQDPLRGQPQHF
d_gene: NA; j_gene: TRBJ2-3; abundance: NA; v_gene: TRBV27; CDR3nt: TGTGCCAGCAGTTTACGGCAGGGCCGCACAGATACGCAGTATTTT; CDR3aa: CASSLRQGRTDTQYF
d_gene: NA; j_gene: TRBJ2-1; abundance: few; v_gene: TRBV2; CDR3nt: TGTGCCAGCAGTCAGCTGGACTCCTACAATGAGCAGTTCTTC; CDR3aa: CASSQLDSYNEQFF
d_gene: TRBD2; j_gene: TRBJ2-1; abundance: few; v_gene: TRBV4-2; CDR3nt: TGTGCCAGCAGCCAACAACCGGGACTAGCGGGGGGGCTGTCCTACAATGAGCAGTTCTTC; CDR3aa: CASSQQPGLAGGLSYNEQFF
d_gene: TRBD2; j_gene: TRBJ2-5; abundance: NA; v_gene: TRBV11-2; CDR3nt: TGTGCCAGCAGCTTAGGGGGACTAGCGGGGTCCGCAGGGGAGACCCAGTACTTC; CDR3aa: CASSLGGLAGSAGETQYF
d_gene: NA; j_gene: TRBJ1-4; abundance: NA; v_gene: TRBV10-3; CDR3nt: TGTGCCATCAGTGCAAACGGGGAGGAACTGTTTTTT; CDR3aa: CAISANGEELFF
d_gene: TRBD1; j_gene: TRBJ2-2; abundance: NA; v_gene: TRBV18; CDR3nt: TGTGCCAGCTCACCATTTGGACAGGGGTTCTCCGGGGAGCTGTTTTTT; CDR3aa: CASSPFGQGFSGELFF
d_gene: NA; j_gene: TRBJ1-2; abundance: NA; v_gene: TRBV28; CDR3nt: TGTGCCAGCAGTTCCACAGGATGGGGCTATGGCTACACCTTC; CDR3aa: CASSSTGWGYGYTF
d_gene: TRBD1; j_gene: TRBJ1-4; abundance: NA; v_gene: TRBV27; CDR3nt: TGTGCCAGCAGTTTCAACCGGGACAGGGGGTTAACTAATGAAAAACTGTTTTTT; CDR3aa: CASSFNRDRGLTNEKLFF
d_gene: NA; j_gene: TRBJ1-3; abundance: NA; v_gene: TRBV6-5; CDR3nt: TGTGCCAGCAACCAGGGCTCTGGAAACACCATATATTTT; CDR3aa: CASNQGSGNTIYF
d_gene: TRBD2; j_gene: TRBJ2-3; abundance: once; v_gene: TRBV18; CDR3nt: TGTGCCAGCTCACCACCTAAGCGGGGGGGCCTCGGCTCAGATACGCAGTATTTT; CDR3aa: CASSPPKRGGLGSDTQYF
d_gene: TRBD1; j_gene: TRBJ1-4; abundance: once; v_gene: TRBV5-6; CDR3nt: TGTGCCAGCAGCACACGGACAGGGGGCTCTGCAAAACTGTTTTTT; CDR3aa: CASSTRTGGSAKLFF
d_gene: NA; j_gene: TRBJ2-6; abundance: NA; v_gene: TRBV6-5; CDR3nt: TGTGCCAGCAGTCCTCAAATGGCCAACGTCCTGACTTTC; CDR3aa: CASSPQMANVLTF
d_gene: NA; j_gene: TRBJ1-2; abundance: NA; v_gene: TRBV28; CDR3nt: TGTGCCAGCAGTTTATACAGGACAGTCTATGGCTACACCTTC; CDR3aa: CASSLYRTVYGYTF
d_gene: TRBD2; j_gene: TRBJ2-2; abundance: NA; v_gene: TRBV5-5; CDR3nt: TGTGCCAGCAGCAAGCTAGCGGGGGTCAACACCGGGGAGCTGTTTTTT; CDR3aa: CASSKLAGVNTGELFF
d_gene: NA; j_gene: TRBJ1-2; abundance: NA; v_gene: TRBV7-8; CDR3nt: TGTGCCAGCAGCTTAGCGTTGAAAGGGGCTGGCTATGGCTACACCTTC; CDR3aa: CASSLALKGAGYGYTF
d_gene: TRBD2; j_gene: TRBJ2-3; abundance: NA; v_gene: TRBV2; CDR3nt: TGTGCCAGCAGTGGCCGGGGGGGAGGGGCAGATACGCAGTATTTT; CDR3aa: CASSGRGGGADTQYF
d_gene: NA; j_gene: TRBJ1-4; abundance: NA; v_gene: TRBV27; CDR3nt: TGTGCCAGCAGTTTATCGCCGGCTTACAATGAAAAACTGTTTTTT; CDR3aa: CASSLSPAYNEKLFF
d_gene: NA; j_gene: TRBJ2-5; abundance: NA; v_gene: TRBV18; CDR3nt: TGTGCCAGCTCACGGGGCGGGGAGACCCAGTACTTC; CDR3aa: CASSRGGETQYF
d_gene: NA; j_gene: TRBJ2-5; abundance: NA; v_gene: TRBV9; CDR3nt: TGTGCCAGCGGCAATAGCGTGGGGATCTTAGAGACCCAGTACTTC; CDR3aa: CASGNSVGILETQYF